This section outlines one T cell receptor beta chain sequence together with its context. The data originate from a study of tumor-infiltrating lymphocytes in oesophageal squamous cell carcinoma. This CDR3 spans 15 amino acids. Germline V gives CDR1 SGDLS, CDR2 YYNGEE. From the PCR reads, TCRdb called clonotypes with MiXCR, one entry per CDR3 protein. Seen here are about 25,000 distinct CDR3 sequences, 30% to 40% observed once, and the top ten hold under 30%. The sample taken for sequencing was esophageal tumor tissue. The chain recombines TRBV9 with TRBJ2-4; tentative D call: TRBD2 (5 bases). The J call may not be correct, given that the DNA end is closer to TRBJ2-5. This sequence was found in a male donor with esophageal squamous cell carcinoma. The CDR3, as DNA: TGTGCCAGCAGCGTAGTGTATGGAGGTCAAGAGACCCAGTACTTC. It translates to CASSVVYGGQETQYF.